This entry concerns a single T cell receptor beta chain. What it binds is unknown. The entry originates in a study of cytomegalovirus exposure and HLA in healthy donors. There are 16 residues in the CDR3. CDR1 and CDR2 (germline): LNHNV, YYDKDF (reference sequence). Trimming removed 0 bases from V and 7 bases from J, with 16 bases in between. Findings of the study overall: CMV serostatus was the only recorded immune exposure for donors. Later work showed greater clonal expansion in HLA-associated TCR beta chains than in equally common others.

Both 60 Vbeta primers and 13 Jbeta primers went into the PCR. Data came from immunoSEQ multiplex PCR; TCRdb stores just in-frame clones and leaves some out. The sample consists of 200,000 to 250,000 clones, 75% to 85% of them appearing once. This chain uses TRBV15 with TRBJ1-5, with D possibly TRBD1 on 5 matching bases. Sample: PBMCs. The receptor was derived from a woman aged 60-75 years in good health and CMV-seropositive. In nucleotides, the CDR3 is TGTGCCACCAGCAGAGATTATACAGGCTCTGGGCAGCCCCAGCATTTT. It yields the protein CATSRDYTGSGQPQHF. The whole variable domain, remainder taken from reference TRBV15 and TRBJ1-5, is DAMVIQNPRYQVTQFGKPVTLSCSQTLNHNVMYWYQQKSSQAPKLLFHYYDKDFNNEADTPDNFQSRRPNTSFCFLDIRSPGLGDTAMYLCATSRDYTGSGQPQHFGDGTRLSIL.